Below, one T cell receptor beta chain is given with its context. Its antigen is undetermined. The data are from a study of T cell responses to AZD1222 COVID-19 vaccine. Study-level points and caveats: In a largely white British group with more females than males, clonal diversity was possibly underestimated.

The CDR3 length is 15 residues. V gave up 3 bases and J gave up 4 bases; unmatched junction bases: 4. Germline loops: CDR1 SSHAT, CDR2 FNYEAQ (reference sequence). Libraries were prepared by immunoSEQ multiplex PCR; TCRdb keeps only in-frame clonotypes and omits some of them. The table lists about 99,000 clones, approximately 92% of them singletons, with more than 9.5% in the top ten. The origin of this receptor is an adult in good health. Specimen: peripheral blood, collected on day 0 of AZD1222 vaccination. The J gene is TRBJ1-3, the V gene TRBV7-7, with 9 bases fitting TRBD1. The CDR3 region has the DNA TGTGCCAGCAGCTTGGACAGGGGATACGGAAACACCATATATTTT. This codes for CASSLDRGYGNTIYF.